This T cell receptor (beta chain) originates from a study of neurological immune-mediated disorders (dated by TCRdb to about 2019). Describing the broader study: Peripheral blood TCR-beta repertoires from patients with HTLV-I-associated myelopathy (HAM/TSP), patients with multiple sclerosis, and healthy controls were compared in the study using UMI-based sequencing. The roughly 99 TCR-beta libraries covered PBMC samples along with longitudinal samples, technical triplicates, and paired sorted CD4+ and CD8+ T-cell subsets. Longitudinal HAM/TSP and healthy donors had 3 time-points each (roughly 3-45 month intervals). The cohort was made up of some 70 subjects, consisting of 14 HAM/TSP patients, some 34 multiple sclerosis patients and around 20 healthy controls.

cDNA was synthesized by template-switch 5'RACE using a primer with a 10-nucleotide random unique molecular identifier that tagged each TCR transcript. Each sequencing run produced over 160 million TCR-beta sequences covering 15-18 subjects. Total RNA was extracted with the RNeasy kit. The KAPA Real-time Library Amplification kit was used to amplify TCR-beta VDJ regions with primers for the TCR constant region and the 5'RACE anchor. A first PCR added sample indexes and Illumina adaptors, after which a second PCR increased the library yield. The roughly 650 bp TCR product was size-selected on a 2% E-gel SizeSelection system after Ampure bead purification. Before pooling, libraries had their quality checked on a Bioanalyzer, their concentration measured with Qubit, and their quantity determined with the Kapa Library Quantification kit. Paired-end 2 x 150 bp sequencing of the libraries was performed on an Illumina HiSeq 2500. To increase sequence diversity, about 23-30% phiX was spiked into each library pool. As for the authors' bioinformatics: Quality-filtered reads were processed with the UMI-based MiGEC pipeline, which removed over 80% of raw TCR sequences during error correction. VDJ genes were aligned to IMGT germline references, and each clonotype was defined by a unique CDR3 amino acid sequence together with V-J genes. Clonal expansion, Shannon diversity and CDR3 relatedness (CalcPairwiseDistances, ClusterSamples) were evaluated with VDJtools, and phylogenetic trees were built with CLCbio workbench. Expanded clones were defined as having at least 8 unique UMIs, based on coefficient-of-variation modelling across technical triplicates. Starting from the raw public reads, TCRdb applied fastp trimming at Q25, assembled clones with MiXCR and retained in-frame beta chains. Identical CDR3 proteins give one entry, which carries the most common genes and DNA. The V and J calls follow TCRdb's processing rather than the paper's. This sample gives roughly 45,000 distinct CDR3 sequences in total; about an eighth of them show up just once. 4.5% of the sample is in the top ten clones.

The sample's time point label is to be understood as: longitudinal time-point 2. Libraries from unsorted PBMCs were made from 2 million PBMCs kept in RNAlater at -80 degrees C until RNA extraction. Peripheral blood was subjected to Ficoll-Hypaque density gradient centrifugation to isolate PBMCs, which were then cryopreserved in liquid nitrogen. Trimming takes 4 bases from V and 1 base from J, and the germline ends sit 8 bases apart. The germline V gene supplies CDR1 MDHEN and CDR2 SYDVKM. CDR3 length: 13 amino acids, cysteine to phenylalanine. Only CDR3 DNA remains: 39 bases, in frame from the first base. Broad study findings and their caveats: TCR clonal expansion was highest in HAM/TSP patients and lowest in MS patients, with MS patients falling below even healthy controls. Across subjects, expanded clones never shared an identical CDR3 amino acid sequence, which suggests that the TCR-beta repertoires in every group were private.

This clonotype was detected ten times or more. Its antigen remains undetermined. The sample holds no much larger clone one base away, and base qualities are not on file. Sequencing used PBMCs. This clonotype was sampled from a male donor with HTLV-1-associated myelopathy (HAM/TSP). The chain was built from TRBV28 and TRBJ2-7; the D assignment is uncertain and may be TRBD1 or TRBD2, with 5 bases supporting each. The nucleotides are TGTGCCAGCAGTTCCGGGGCTTCCTACGAGCAGTACTTC. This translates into CASSSGASYEQYF.